The rows below give T cell receptor beta chains drawn from one sample of a study of blood T cell repertoires in COVID-19. Clones were read by immunoSEQ multiplex PCR, and TCRdb kept only the in-frame ones, dropping some. This sample has some 35,000 clones; about 88% occur once, and the top ten carry roughly a fifth. Sequencing input: peripheral blood. The source of these receptors is a man aged 70 or older with acute or convalescent COVID-19. The CDR3 runs from the conserved cysteine through the conserved F or W. The D gene is left open where the match is weak. Clone size is stated in some rows and not others, as once, few, many or a class when expanded.

TRBJ2-2	TRBD2	TRBV3-1/TRBV3-2	NA	CASSQEKVAGVAGELFF	TGTGCCAGCAGCCAAGAAAAAGTAGCGGGAGTGGCCGGGGAGCTGTTTTTT
TRBJ2-7	TRBD2	TRBV18	once	CASSPTSDLYEQYF	TGTGCCAGCTCACCAACTAGCGACCTCTACGAGCAGTACTTC
TRBJ1-6	TRBD1	TRBV28	NA	CASQRTGGYNSPLHF	TGTGCCAGTCAACGGACAGGGGGCTATAATTCACCCCTCCACTTT
TRBJ2-2	NA	TRBV6-5	NA	CASLGTLSTGELFF	TGTGCCAGCCTTGGGACACTCAGCACCGGGGAGCTGTTTTTT
TRBJ1-5	NA	TRBV27	NA	CASSGLGNPGEPQHF	TGTGCCAGCAGTGGACTTGGGAACCCTGGGGAGCCCCAGCATTTT
TRBJ2-3	TRBD2	TRBV3-1/TRBV3-2	NA	CASSQGWGGDTQYF	TGTGCCAGCAGCCAGGGATGGGGGGGTGATACGCAGTATTTT
TRBJ2-3	NA	TRBV6-2/TRBV6-3	NA	CASSYTGTDTQYF	TGTGCCAGCAGTTATACCGGGACAGATACGCAGTATTTT
TRBJ1-2	TRBD1	TRBV11-2	NA	CASSSGQGALYGYTF	TGTGCCAGCAGCTCAGGACAGGGGGCCCTCTATGGCTACACCTTC
TRBJ2-7	NA	TRBV5-5	NA	CASSLSPSSSSYEQYF	TGTGCCAGCAGCTTGTCCCCCTCCTCGTCGTCCTACGAGCAGTACTTC
TRBJ2-7	NA	TRBV27	NA	CATGRTKGYEQYF	TGTGCCACCGGCAGGACTAAGGGCTACGAGCAGTACTTC
TRBJ2-1	TRBD1	TRBV11-2	NA	CASSWTGDNEQFF	TGTGCCAGCAGCTGGACAGGAGACAATGAGCAGTTCTTC
TRBJ1-1	NA	TRBV27	NA	CASRIQGLGTEAFF	TGTGCCAGCAGGATACAGGGTTTGGGCACTGAAGCTTTCTTT
TRBJ1-5	NA	TRBV7-8	NA	CASSLVGQGGQPQHF	TGTGCCAGCAGCTTAGTAGGGCAGGGCGGACAGCCCCAGCATTTT
TRBJ2-3	TRBD2	TRBV6-2/TRBV6-3	NA	CASSFTSGVTDTQYF	TGTGCCAGCAGTTTCACTAGCGGAGTCACAGATACGCAGTATTTT
TRBJ2-3	TRBD2	TRBV2	NA	CASSEGLLSDTQYF	TGTGCCAGCAGTGAGGGACTACTCTCAGATACGCAGTATTTT
TRBJ2-7	NA	TRBV7-2	NA	CASSSPSQEQYF	TGTGCCAGCAGCTCCCCATCTCAGGAGCAGTACTTC
TRBJ2-2	NA	TRBV7-3	NA	CASSPMNTGELFF	TGTGCCAGCAGCCCTATGAACACCGGGGAGCTGTTTTTT
TRBJ1-6	NA	TRBV5-4	once	CASSLSLDSLNSPLHF	TGTGCCAGCAGCTTATCTCTGGACAGCCTTAATTCACCCCTCCACTTT
TRBJ2-5	NA	TRBV18	NA	CASSPSFGRTQETQYF	TGTGCCAGCTCACCCTCTTTTGGCAGGACTCAAGAGACCCAGTACTTC
TRBJ1-1	TRBD1	TRBV13	NA	CASSGDRKGGAFF	TGTGCCAGCAGCGGGGACAGGAAAGGGGGAGCTTTCTTT
TRBJ2-6	NA	TRBV7-2	NA	CASTATQGGANVLTF	TGTGCCAGCACTGCTACACAGGGCGGGGCCAACGTCCTGACTTTC
TRBJ2-1	NA	TRBV11-2	once	CASSLVQQVFYNEQFF	TGTGCCAGCAGCTTAGTCCAGCAGGTATTCTACAATGAGCAGTTCTTC
TRBJ2-7	NA	TRBV6-5	NA	CASSRTGYEQYF	TGTGCCAGCAGTCGGACTGGATACGAGCAGTACTTC
TRBJ1-5	TRBD1	TRBV28	NA	CASSPGQGVYQPQHF	TGTGCCAGCAGTCCTGGACAGGGGGTCTATCAGCCCCAGCATTTT
TRBJ2-1	TRBD1	TRBV2	NA	CASSDRQGWYNEQFF	TGTGCCAGCAGTGATCGACAGGGATGGTACAATGAGCAGTTCTTC
TRBJ1-3	TRBD1	TRBV6-5	NA	CASSHPRDRPNTIYF	TGTGCCAGCAGTCACCCCCGGGACAGACCAAACACCATATATTTT
TRBJ1-6	NA	TRBV7-2	NA	CASSLARQGNNSPLHF	TGTGCCAGCAGCTTAGCGAGGCAGGGGAATAATTCACCCCTCCACTTT
TRBJ2-6	NA	TRBV5-1	once	CASSLGAHSGANVLTF	TGCGCCAGCAGCTTGGGGGCTCACTCTGGGGCCAACGTCCTGACTTTC
TRBJ2-2	TRBD2	TRBV6-1	few	CASSEGLANTGELFF	TGTGCCAGCAGTGAGGGACTAGCTAACACCGGGGAGCTGTTTTTT
TRBJ2-2	NA	TRBV5-8	NA	CASSLMGKAGALGELFF	TGTGCCAGCAGCTTAATGGGAAAAGCAGGGGCGCTCGGGGAGCTGTTTTTT
TRBJ1-4	NA	TRBV19	NA	CASRERTGTPNEKLFF	TGTGCCAGTAGGGAACGTACCGGGACACCTAATGAAAAACTGTTTTTT
TRBJ1-5	NA	TRBV10-3	NA	CAISSGRGDTQPQHF	TGTGCCATCAGTTCGGGCAGGGGCGACACTCAGCCCCAGCATTTT
TRBJ2-3	NA	TRBV5-1	once	CASRGPGTDTQYF	TGCGCCAGCAGGGGGCCCGGCACAGATACGCAGTATTTT
TRBJ1-2	TRBD1	TRBV6-5	NA	CASSRDREVYGYTF	TGTGCCAGCAGCCGGGACAGGGAGGTCTATGGCTACACCTTC
TRBJ1-3	TRBD1	TRBV9	NA	CASSPRGDSSGNTIYF	TGTGCCAGCAGCCCTCGAGGGGACAGCTCTGGAAACACCATATATTTT
TRBJ1-5	TRBD1	TRBV28	NA	CASSLGTGINQPQHF	TGTGCCAGCAGTTTAGGGACAGGGATCAATCAGCCCCAGCATTTT